This T cell receptor beta chain was sequenced for a study of OX40 agonist ivuxolimab in advanced cancers. Study-wide background: The dose-escalation group included hepatocellular carcinoma, melanoma, renal cell carcinoma and head and neck cancer. Partial responses were observed in three patients, of whom one had hepatocellular carcinoma and two had cutaneous melanoma. Whole-study results and caveats: Among the lowest levels of clonal expansion were found in partial responders at 0.1-3.0 mg/kg. Also showing low normalized T-cell clonal expansion were some of the nonresponders.

Sequencing was performed with immunoSEQ multiplex PCR; in TCRdb, only in-frame clones are kept and a portion is missing. The table shows about 19,000 clones, with over 75% occurring only once. V was trimmed by 0 bases and J by 8 bases, leaving 16 bases between them. CDR3 length: 16 amino acids. CDR1 and CDR2 (germline): MGHDK, SYGVNS. Concerning this clone: Its antigen is undetermined.

This receptor was identified in an adult with an advanced solid tumor such as melanoma, head and neck, liver or kidney cancer. Specimen: CD4+ or CD8+ T cells sorted from blood, collected in a trial of the OX40 agonist ivuxolimab. This sequence joins TRBV25-1 and TRBJ1-4; possibly TRBD1 for D (5 bases). The CDR3 spells CASSEYGTGWEEKLFF. DNA for the CDR3: TGTGCCAGCAGTGAATATGGGACTGGATGGGAGGAAAAACTGTTTTTT.